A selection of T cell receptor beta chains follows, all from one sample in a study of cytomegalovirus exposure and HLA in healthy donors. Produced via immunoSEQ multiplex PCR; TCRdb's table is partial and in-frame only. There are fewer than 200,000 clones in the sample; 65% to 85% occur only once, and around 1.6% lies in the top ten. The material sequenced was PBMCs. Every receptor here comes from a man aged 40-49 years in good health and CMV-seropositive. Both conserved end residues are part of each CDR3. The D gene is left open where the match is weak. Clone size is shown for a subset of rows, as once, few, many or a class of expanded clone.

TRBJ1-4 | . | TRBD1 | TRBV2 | TGTGCCAGCGCGACAGGGGGCTTGGGTTTTGGTGAAAAACTGTTTTTT | CASATGGLGFGEKLFF
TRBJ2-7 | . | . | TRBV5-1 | TGCGCCAGCAGCTTTACAGGGTCCTACGAGCAGTACTTC | CASSFTGSYEQYF
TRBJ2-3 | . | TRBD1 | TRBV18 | TGTGCCAGCTCATATACGCGACAGGGTATAGATACGCAGTATTTT | CASSYTRQGIDTQYF
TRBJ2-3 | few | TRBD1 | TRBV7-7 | TGTGCTAGCAGCTCAGGGGGCCCATGGAGCACAGATACGCAGTATTTT | CASSSGGPWSTDTQYF
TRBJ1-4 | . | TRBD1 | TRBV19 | TGTGCCAGTAGTATAGGGGCCAGGGGGCAGGAAAAACTGTTTTTT | CASSIGARGQEKLFF
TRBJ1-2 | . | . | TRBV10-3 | TGTGCCATCAGTGAGCCAGGGCCCTATGGCTACACCTTC | CAISEPGPYGYTF
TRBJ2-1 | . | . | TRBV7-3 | TGTGCCAGCAGCTTAAGCCTAGTAGGCAATGAGCAGTTCTTC | CASSLSLVGNEQFF
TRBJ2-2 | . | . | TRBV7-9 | TGTGCCAGCAGCTTAAGGGGTGGCACCGGGGAGCTGTTTTTT | CASSLRGGTGELFF
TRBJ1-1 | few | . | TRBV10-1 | TGCGCCAGCAGTCGGACAAACACTGAAGCTTTCTTT | CASSRTNTEAFF
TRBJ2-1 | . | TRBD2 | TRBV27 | TGTGCCAGCATCTCGGGGGGAGACGTATACAATGAGCAGTTCTTC | CASISGGDVYNEQFF
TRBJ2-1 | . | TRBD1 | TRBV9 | TGTGCCAGCAGCCTGACAGGGGGCGGCTCGCACAATGAGCAGTTCTTC | CASSLTGGGSHNEQFF
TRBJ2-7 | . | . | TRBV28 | TGTGCCAGCAGTTCCCGGGGTCTCTACGAGCAGTACTTC | CASSSRGLYEQYF
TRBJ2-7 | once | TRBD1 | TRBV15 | TGTGCCACCAGCACCGGGACAGGGTACGAGCAGTACTTC | CATSTGTGYEQYF
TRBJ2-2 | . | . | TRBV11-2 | TGTGCCAGCAGCTTAGTAGCCGGGGAGCTGTTTTTT | CASSLVAGELFF
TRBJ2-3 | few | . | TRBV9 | TGTGCCAGCAGCGCCGGGGGACCTCAAAGCACAGATACGCAGTATTTT | CASSAGGPQSTDTQYF
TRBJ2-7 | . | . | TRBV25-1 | TGTGCCAGCAGTGAATCATCGGGGTCCTACGAGCAGTACTTC | CASSESSGSYEQYF
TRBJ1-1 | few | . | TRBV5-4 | TGTGCCAGCAGCTTCTACGGGCCACGAGGGACTGAAGCTTTCTTT | CASSFYGPRGTEAFF
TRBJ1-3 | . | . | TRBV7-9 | TGTGCCAGCAGCTTACAAGCTGTCTCTGGAAACACCATATATTTT | CASSLQAVSGNTIYF
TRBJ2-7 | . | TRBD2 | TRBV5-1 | TGCGCCAGCAGCCTAGGACTAGCGGGAGGGTTCCCCTACGAGCAGTACTTC | CASSLGLAGGFPYEQYF
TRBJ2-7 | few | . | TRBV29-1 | TGCAGCGTTGAAGACCAAACTGCACCCTACGAGCAGTACTTC | CSVEDQTAPYEQYF
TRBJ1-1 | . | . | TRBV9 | TGTGCCAGCACAGGGTTGAACACTGAAGCTTTCTTT | CASTGLNTEAFF
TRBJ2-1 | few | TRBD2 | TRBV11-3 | TGTGCCAGCAGCTTAGATGGACTAGCGGGACTGAATGAGCAGTTCTTC | CASSLDGLAGLNEQFF